This T cell receptor beta chain is from a study of blood T cell repertoires in COVID-19. Sequencing was performed with immunoSEQ multiplex PCR; in TCRdb, only in-frame clones are kept and a portion is missing. Among around 84,000 clones listed, 70% to 85% were seen once. V was clipped by 1 base and J by 2 bases; unmatched bases: 4. This CDR3 is built from 16 residues. Germline CDR1 and CDR2: SGDLS and YYNGEE. This chain uses TRBV9 with TRBJ2-3; 10 bases are shared with TRBD2. The source of this sequence is a man in his fifties or sixties with active or convalescent COVID-19. Sequencing was done on a sample of peripheral blood. In DNA form, the CDR3 reads TGTGCCAGCAGCGTATTGAGCGGGGGGGCCACAGATACGCAGTATTTT. Its protein is CASSVLSGGATDTQYF. Filled out from reference TRBV9 and TRBJ2-3, the complete variable domain reads DSGVTQTPKHLITATGQRVTLRCSPRSGDLSVYWYQQSLDQGLQFLIQYYNGEERAKGNILERFSAQQFPDLHSELNLSSLELGDSALYFCASSVLSGGATDTQYFGPGTRLTVL.